This T cell receptor beta chain comes out of a study of response to subunit inactivated influenza vaccine. General study points: T cells newly recruited by each seasonal influenza vaccination are few, the authors suggested.

Using its own MiXCR run on the RT-PCR reads, TCRdb lists one record per CDR3 protein. This table holds roughly 500,000 distinct CDR3 sequences, roughly 25% found once. This CDR3 is built from 12 residues. V lost 4 bases and J 6 bases, leaving 11 bases between the germline ends. CDR1 and CDR2 (germline): SGHDT, YYEEEE. This clonotype came up a few times. Its specificity is not known. This sequence was found in a man aged 45-65 years who received an inactivated influenza vaccine. The sample was CD4+ T cells sorted from PBMCs, taken more than 4 days after vaccination. This rearrangement joins TRBV5-6 to TRBJ2-7; no definite D call. The CDR3 region is CASSRSPGEQYF. DNA of the CDR3: TGTGCCAGCAGCCGAAGCCCAGGCGAGCAGTACTTC.